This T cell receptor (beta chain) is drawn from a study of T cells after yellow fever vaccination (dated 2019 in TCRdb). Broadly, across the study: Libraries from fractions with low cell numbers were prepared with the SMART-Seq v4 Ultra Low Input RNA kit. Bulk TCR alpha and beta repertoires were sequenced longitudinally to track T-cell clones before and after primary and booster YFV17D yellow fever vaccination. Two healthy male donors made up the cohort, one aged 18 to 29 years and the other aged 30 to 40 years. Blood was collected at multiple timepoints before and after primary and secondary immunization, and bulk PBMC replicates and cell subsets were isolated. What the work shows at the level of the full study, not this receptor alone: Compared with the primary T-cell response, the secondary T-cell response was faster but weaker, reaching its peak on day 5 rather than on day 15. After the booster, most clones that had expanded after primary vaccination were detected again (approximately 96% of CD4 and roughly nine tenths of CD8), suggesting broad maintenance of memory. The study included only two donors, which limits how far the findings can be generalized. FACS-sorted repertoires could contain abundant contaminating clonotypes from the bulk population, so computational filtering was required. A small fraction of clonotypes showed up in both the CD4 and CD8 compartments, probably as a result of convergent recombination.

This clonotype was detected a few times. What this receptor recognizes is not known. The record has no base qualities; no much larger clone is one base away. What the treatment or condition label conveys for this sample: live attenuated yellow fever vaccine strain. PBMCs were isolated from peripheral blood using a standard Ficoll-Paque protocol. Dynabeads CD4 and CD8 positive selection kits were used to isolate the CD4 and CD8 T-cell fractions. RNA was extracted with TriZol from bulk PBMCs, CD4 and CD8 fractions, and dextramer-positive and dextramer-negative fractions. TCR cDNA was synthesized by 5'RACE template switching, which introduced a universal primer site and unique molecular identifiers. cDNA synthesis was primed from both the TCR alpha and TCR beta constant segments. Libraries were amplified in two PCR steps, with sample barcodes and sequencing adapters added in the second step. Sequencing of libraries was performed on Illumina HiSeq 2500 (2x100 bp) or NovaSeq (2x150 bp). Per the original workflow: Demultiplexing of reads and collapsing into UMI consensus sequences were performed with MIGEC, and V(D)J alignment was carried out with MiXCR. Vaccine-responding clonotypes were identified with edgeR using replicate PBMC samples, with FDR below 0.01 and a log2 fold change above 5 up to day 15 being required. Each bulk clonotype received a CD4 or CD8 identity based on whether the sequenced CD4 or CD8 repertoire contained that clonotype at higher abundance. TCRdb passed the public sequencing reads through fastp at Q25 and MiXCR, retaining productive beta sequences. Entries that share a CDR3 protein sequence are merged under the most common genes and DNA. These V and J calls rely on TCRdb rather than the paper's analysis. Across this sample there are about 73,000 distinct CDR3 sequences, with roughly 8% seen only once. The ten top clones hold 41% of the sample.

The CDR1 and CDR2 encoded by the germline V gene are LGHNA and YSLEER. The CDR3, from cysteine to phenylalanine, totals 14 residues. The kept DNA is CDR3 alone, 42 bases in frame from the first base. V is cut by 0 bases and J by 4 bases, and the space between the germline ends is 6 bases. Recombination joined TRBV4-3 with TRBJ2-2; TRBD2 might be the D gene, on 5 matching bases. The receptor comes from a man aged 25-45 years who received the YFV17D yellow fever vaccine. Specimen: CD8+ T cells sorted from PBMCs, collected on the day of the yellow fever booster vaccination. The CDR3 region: CASSQEGVTGELFF. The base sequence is TGCGCCAGCAGCCAAGAGGGAGTCACCGGGGAGCTGTTTTTT.